Listed below are T cell receptor beta chains from one sample, sequenced in a study of OX40 agonist ivuxolimab in advanced cancers. Clones were sequenced by immunoSEQ multiplex PCR, and TCRdb holds only the in-frame ones, with some missing. The sample records 25,000 to 35,000 clones, 90% being singletons. This specimen was CD4+ or CD8+ T cells sorted from blood, taken in a trial of the OX40 agonist ivuxolimab. The origin of the receptors is an adult with an advanced solid tumor such as melanoma, head and neck, liver or kidney cancer. CDR3s include the opening cysteine and the closing phenylalanine or tryptophan. Size values are once, few and many counts, or a class for expanded clones, and some rows have none.

>TRBV5-1|.
CASNQDRDGYGYTF
>TRBV13|.
CAIQGGPNEKLFF
>TRBV14|once
CASSPVQGIQYF
>TRBV28|.
CASRGDYPYEQYF
>TRBV19|.
CASSRGLASYNEQFF
>TRBV5-6|.
CASSLVQVVNEQFF
>TRBV7-6|once
CASSDGGPTQYF
>TRBV18|.
CASSPGLAGGPGEQYF
>TRBV6-5|.
CASSYSPGTRWDEQFF
>TRBV5-1|once
CASSLRQGAPVTEAFF
>TRBV27|once
CASSLSERDYYTGELFF
>TRBV10-1|once
CASSESGTDWGTEAFF
>TRBV27|.
CASSPGGRTYNEQFF
>TRBV28|.
CASSLQLQGAYF
>TRBV28|.
CASSLFGGGSYEQYF
>TRBV4-1|.
CASSRLYGTIYEQYF
>TRBV28|.
CASSSYSNQPQHF
>TRBV6-5|.
CASTLAGGGETQYF
>TRBV5-1|.
CASSLEGGGEQYF
>TRBV28|.
CASSYRDNSPLHF
>TRBV6-6|.
CASRRQGREAFF
>TRBV6-4|few
CASSETGTYGYTF
>TRBV11-2|.
CASSSFRGLSYEQYF
>TRBV5-1|.
CASSLTYLTDTQYF
>TRBV10-2|few
CASTGQGGEQYF
>TRBV4-3|.
CASSQGRGLGETQYF
>TRBV27|.
CASSLLASSYNEQFF
>TRBV2|.
CASSSDRDYNEQFF
>TRBV5-4|.
CASSLAADYNGYTF
>TRBV6-5|.
CASSYSRGRSGELFF
>TRBV19|.
CASSIDPQGLNFYGYTF
>TRBV9|.
CASSVAGTGLYEQYF
>TRBV19|.
CASSMGTAEAFF
>TRBV6-6|.
CASSYRDRAGYTF
>TRBV29-1|.
CSVERGGPGQPQHF
>TRBV27|.
CASSTGASYNEQFF
>TRBV11-2|.
CASSRGGSSYNEQFF
>TRBV18|.
CASSPPVSGGTEAFF
>TRBV27|.
CASSLFWEGNQPQHF
>TRBV7-2|.
CASSLRSTALYGYTF
>TRBV1|.
CTSSQAGNSPLHF